A selection of T cell receptor beta chains follows, all from one sample in a study of spatial heterogeneity in lung cancer. TCRdb passed the 5' RACE reads through MiXCR, listing each CDR3 protein once. Of roughly 40,000 distinct CDR3 sequences listed, 6.5% to 8.5% are singletons. Sequencing was performed on PBMCs, taken at surgery. The receptors come from a female donor with early-stage non-small cell lung cancer. Both conserved end residues are part of each CDR3. The D gene is left open where the match is weak. Size values are once, few and many counts, or a class for expanded clones, and some rows have none.

d_gene | abundance | j_gene | v_gene | CDR3aa | CDR3nt
TRBD1 | NA | TRBJ1-2 | TRBV19 | CASSIRGPNYGYTF | TGTGCCAGTAGCATCAGGGGGCCCAACTATGGCTACACCTTC
TRBD2 | few | TRBJ2-5 | TRBV7-2 | CASSLGLAPTRQETQYF | TGTGCCAGCAGCTTAGGACTAGCTCCAACCCGCCAAGAGACCCAGTACTTC
NA | NA | TRBJ2-7 | TRBV10-2 | CASRMTDVSYEQYF | TGCGCCAGCCGCATGACAGACGTCTCCTACGAGCAGTACTTC
NA | many | TRBJ2-7 | TRBV15 | CATSRDLGSKRAYEQYF | TGTGCCACCAGCAGAGATCTTGGGTCCAAGAGGGCCTACGAGCAGTACTTC
TRBD1 | many | TRBJ1-1 | TRBV6-2/TRBV6-3 | CASRDRGTDTEAFF | TGTGCCAGCAGGGACAGGGGAACGGACACTGAAGCTTTCTTT
NA | many | TRBJ1-2 | TRBV6-1 | CASSEMRRLGVYGYTF | TGTGCCAGCAGTGAAATGCGGCGACTTGGGGTATATGGCTACACCTTC
NA | many | TRBJ1-5 | TRBV20-1 | CSASGSGGNQPQHF | TGCAGTGCTAGTGGCTCTGGGGGCAATCAGCCCCAGCATTTT
NA | many | TRBJ1-4 | TRBV19 | CASSPARGAVGNEKLFF | TGTGCCAGTAGCCCCGCGAGGGGGGCTGTGGGAAATGAAAAACTGTTTTTT
TRBD1 | few | TRBJ2-1 | TRBV6-1 | CASSHPGQGLYNEQFF | TGTGCCAGCAGTCATCCGGGACAGGGGCTATACAATGAGCAGTTCTTC
NA | many | TRBJ1-2 | TRBV6-6 | CASSYGVSGSNGYTF | TGTGCCAGCAGTTACGGGGTGTCAGGGTCCAATGGCTACACCTTC
NA | many | TRBJ1-5 | TRBV6-2/TRBV6-3 | CASSYGGHQPQHF | TGTGCCAGCAGTTACGGGGGCCATCAGCCCCAGCATTTT
NA | NA | TRBJ1-5 | TRBV12-3/TRBV12-4 | CASRDSGVSNQPQHF | TGTGCCAGCAGAGACTCAGGGGTTTCCAATCAGCCCCAGCATTTT
NA | NA | TRBJ2-7 | TRBV20-1 | CSAREGGGSIHEQYF | TGCAGTGCTAGAGAGGGGGGTGGTAGCATCCACGAGCAGTACTTC
NA | NA | TRBJ1-3 | TRBV14 | CASSRRQAISGNTIYF | TGTGCCAGCAGCCGACGACAAGCCATTTCTGGAAACACCATATATTTT
TRBD2 | many | TRBJ2-3 | TRBV7-6 | CASSFSGGTDTQYF | TGTGCCAGCAGCTTTAGCGGGGGGACAGATACGCAGTATTTT
TRBD1 | many | TRBJ1-6 | TRBV15 | CATSSRSTHGQVNSPLHF | TGTGCCACCAGCAGCCGATCCACTCACGGACAGGTTAATTCACCCCTCCACTTT
NA | NA | TRBJ1-2 | TRBV10-3 | CAISESGDSYAYTF | TGTGCCATCAGTGAGTCAGGCGACTCCTATGCCTACACCTTC
NA | many | TRBJ2-1 | TRBV6-2/TRBV6-3 | CASSAQSYNEQFF | TGTGCCAGCAGTGCTCAGAGTTACAATGAGCAGTTCTTC
NA | many | TRBJ2-3 | TRBV20-1 | CSAMTWDTQYF | TGCAGTGCTATGACTTGGGATACGCAGTATTTT
TRBD1 | many | TRBJ2-1 | TRBV4-1 | CASSPSADRVNEQFF | TGCGCCAGCAGCCCCTCTGCGGACAGGGTCAATGAGCAGTTCTTC
TRBD1 | few | TRBJ1-5 | TRBV2 | CASSDPGQISPNQPQHF | TGTGCCAGCAGCGATCCGGGACAGATTTCTCCCAATCAGCCCCAGCATTTT
NA | many | TRBJ1-1 | TRBV29-1 | CSVAVGQGTEAFF | TGCAGCGTTGCAGTAGGGCAAGGCACTGAAGCTTTCTTT
NA | many | TRBJ1-6 | TRBV10-3 | CATGLGGSSYNSPLHF | TGTGCCACCGGTCTGGGGGGGAGCTCCTATAATTCACCCCTCCACTTT
TRBD2 | many | TRBJ2-1 | TRBV3-1 | CASSPARGGSYNEQFF | TGTGCCAGCAGCCCCGCGCGGGGGGGATCCTACAATGAGCAGTTCTTC
NA | few | TRBJ1-2 | TRBV3-1 | CASSQDLPGGADNYGYTF | TGTGCCAGCAGCCAAGATCTCCCCGGTGGAGCAGACAACTATGGCTACACCTTC
NA | many | TRBJ2-3 | TRBV7-2 | CASSFELTGNTDTQYF | TGTGCCAGCAGCTTTGAATTAACTGGAAACACAGATACGCAGTATTTT